This T cell receptor beta chain was recorded in a study of cytomegalovirus exposure and HLA in healthy donors. Background on the study: In a later analysis, it was reported that the approximately 120 validation repertoires had been produced on the same platform as the 550 to 850 repertoires belonging to the first cohort. Study-wide results and caveats: It was found in a later analysis that first-cohort TCR clusters tended to co-occur in the 120 validation repertoires. Rare sequences made up most TCRs, while some public TCRs were found in many donors. Three chains tied to CMV proved CMV antigen-specific in vitro.

For this clone: No antigen is known for it.

CDR3 size: 18 residues. Losses at the gene ends were 1 base for V and 5 bases for J; bases not matched to a gene: 12. The germline CDR1 and CDR2 sequences are MGHRA and YSYEKL. Clones were sequenced by immunoSEQ multiplex PCR, and TCRdb holds only the in-frame ones, with some missing. Here the sample spans some 180,000 clones, around 80% being singletons. This sequence joins TRBV4-1 and TRBJ2-1; 9 bases match TRBD1. Sequenced: PBMCs. This sequence originates from a woman aged 30 to 39 in good health and CMV-seronegative. CDR3 amino acids: CASSQGPTDRGINNEQFF. The CDR3 nucleotides are TGCGCCAGCAGCCAAGGCCCCACCGACAGGGGGATCAACAATGAGCAGTTCTTC.